One sample yielded the 24 T cell receptor beta chains listed below, sequenced in a study of blood T cell repertoires in COVID-19. Produced via immunoSEQ multiplex PCR; TCRdb's table is partial and in-frame only. The table shows about 140,000 clones, with roughly 79% occurring only once. Input material: peripheral blood. Receptors originate from a human donor in a cohort sampled during active COVID-19.

This clone was seen only a few times. The chain joins TRBV21-1 to TRBJ2-2; no DNA check was done on the table's D call, TRBD2. TRBV21-1 is a pseudogene segment. The CDR3 sequence is 16 residues long. The CDR3 region has the DNA TGTGCCAGCGGGGGGATTCGACAAAAGAACACCGGGGAGCTGTTTTTT. Residues: CASGGIRQKNTGELFF.

This clone was recorded once. This chain uses TRBV14 with TRBJ2-7; TRBD2 might be the D (6 bases). Trimming removed 4 bases at V and 3 bases at J, with 16 bases between. The CDR3 is 15 amino acids. Germline loops: CDR1 SGHDN, CDR2 FVKESK. The CDR3 bases are TGTGCCAGCAGCCCTGTGCGGGACGCACTCTACGAGCAGTACTTC. It yields the protein CASSPVRDALYEQYF.

The chain joins TRBV30 to TRBJ1-1; 7 nucleotides align to TRBD1. CDR1 is GTSNPN, CDR2 SVGIG, per germline (reference sequence). With V trimmed by 6 bases and J by 10 bases, 5 bases remained unmatched. The CDR3 loop spans 10 amino acids. DNA for the CDR3: TGTGCCTGTCGGACAGGCGGAGCTTTCTTT. This codes for CACRTGGAFF. Looking up the rest from reference TRBV30 and TRBJ1-1 gives the full variable domain: SQTIHQWPATLVQPVGSPLSLECTVEGTSNPNLYWYRQAAGRGLQLLFYSVGIGQISSEVPQNLSASRPQDRQFILSSKKLLLSDSGFYLCACRTGGAFFGQGTRLTVV.

This clone was observed once. The chain uses TRBV9 and TRBJ2-7; D is unclear. CDR3 length: 14 amino acids. Germline CDR1 is SGDLS and CDR2 is YYNGEE. Trimming pared 2 bases from V and 2 bases from J, leaving 11 bases between. CDR3 sequence: CASSVWSSPYEQYF. CDR3 bases: TGTGCCAGCAGCGTTTGGTCGAGCCCCTACGAGCAGTACTTC.

Turning to this clone: The identical CDR3 is also encoded by other nucleotide sequences in the sample. This chain links TRBV28 with TRBJ2-7, with a tentative D call TRBD2 (6 bases). Germline V gene lookup returns CDR1 MDHEN and CDR2 SYDVKM. CDR3 size: 12 residues. Between the trimmed V and J ends, which lost 2 bases and 4 bases, there was a span of 6 bases. In DNA form, the CDR3 reads TGTGCCAGCAGTTTACGGGGGTACGAGCAGTACTTC. Translated: CASSLRGYEQYF. Drawing the rest from reference TRBV28 and TRBJ2-7, the complete variable domain is DVKVTQSSRYLVKRTGEKVFLECVQDMDHENMFWYRQDPGLGLRLIYFSYDVKMKEKGDIPEGYSVSREKKERFSLILESASTNQTSMYLCASSLRGYEQYFGPGTRLTVT.

The genes are TRBV12-3 or TRBV12-4 and TRBJ2-3; D gene ambiguous. V was trimmed by 1 base and J by 3 bases, leaving 2 bases between them. The CDR3 contains 12 residues. The CDR3 is CASSLVTDTQYF. The CDR3 region has the DNA TGTGCCAGCAGTTTAGTAACAGATACGCAGTATTTT.

The chain carries TRBV5-1 and TRBJ2-3, with 8 bases lining up with TRBD2. Trimming at V came to 5 bases and at J to 3 bases, leaving 11 bases not matched to a gene. CDR1 is SGHRS and CDR2 is YFSETQ in the germline V gene. The CDR3 runs to 16 residues. The CDR3 protein is CASSSGRAFSTDTQYF. The CDR3 DNA follows: TGCGCCAGCAGTTCCGGGAGGGCCTTTTCTACAGATACGCAGTATTTT.

This chain uses TRBV7-2 with TRBJ1-5; D remains unclear. CDR3 length: 15 amino acids. Germline CDR1 is SGHTA and CDR2 is FQGNSA. Trimming shortened V by 1 base and J by 7 bases, and 14 bases separated the two germline ends. This CDR3 reads CASSLVVSGGQPQHF. In nucleotides, the CDR3 is TGTGCCAGCAGCTTAGTGGTCTCGGGAGGACAGCCCCAGCATTTT.

The rearrangement uses TRBV5-1 and TRBJ2-2; 7 nucleotides match TRBD1. This CDR3 spans 14 amino acids. Unmatched junction bases numbered 4, after V lost 4 bases and J lost 4 bases. In germline, CDR1 is SGHRS, CDR2 YFSETQ. CDR3 protein: CASSPTGATGELFF. CDR3 DNA sequence: TGCGCCAGCAGCCCTACAGGGGCCACCGGGGAGCTGTTTTTT.

The chain recombines TRBV7-9 with TRBJ1-2, with 7 nucleotides matching TRBD1. The germline gives CDR1 SEHNR, CDR2 FQNEAQ (reference sequence). This CDR3 is built from 16 residues. Trimming removed 5 bases from V and 0 bases from J; junction bases left unmatched: 9. CDR3 DNA: TGTGCCAGCAGCCTACGGGGACAGAATACTAACTATGGCTACACCTTC. Translation: CASSLRGQNTNYGYTF. Full variable domain (outside the CDR3, taken from reference TRBV7-9 and TRBJ1-2): DTGVSQNPRHKITKRGQNVTFRCDPISEHNRLYWYRQTLGQGPEFLTYFQNEAQLEKSRLLSDRFSAERPKGSFSTLEIQRTEQGDSAMYLCASSLRGQNTNYGYTFGSGTRLTVV.

The CDR3 loop reads CATSEGARSQPQHF. The CDR3 nucleotides are TGTGCCACCAGTGAGGGGGCTCGCAGTCAGCCCCAGCATTTT. The chain carries TRBV24-1 and TRBJ1-5, with D maybe TRBD1 (6 bases). Looked up from germline, CDR1 is KGHDR and CDR2 is SFDVKD. V gave up 4 bases and J gave up 6 bases, with 12 bases separating them. CDR3 length: 14 amino acids.

Only a few counts were recorded for this clone. This rearrangement joins TRBV27 to TRBJ2-7; 8 bases match TRBD1. Losses at the gene ends were 2 bases for V and 5 bases for J; bases not matched to a gene: 5. The germline CDR1 and CDR2 sequences are MNHEY and SMNVEV (reference sequence). This CDR3 has 14 residues. In DNA form, the CDR3 reads TGTGCCAGCAGTTTAGGGGACAGGCTCCACGAGCAGTACTTC. Its translation: CASSLGDRLHEQYF.

This chain joins TRBV4-2 and TRBJ2-7, with 7 positions matching TRBD2. V lost 2 bases and J lost 2; bases outside the gene matches: 9. Germline V CDR1 and CDR2: LGHNA, YNFKEQ. The CDR3 totals 16 residues. DNA for the CDR3: TGTGCCAGCAGCCAATTTGGGCCGGGAGGAGCCTACGAGCAGTACTTC. Residues: CASSQFGPGGAYEQYF.

This chain joins TRBV29-1 and TRBJ2-7, with 11 bases fitting TRBD2. The CDR3 runs to 14 residues. Germline loops: CDR1 SQVTM, CDR2 ANQGSEA. V lost 4 bases to trimming and J lost 3 bases; unmatched junction nucleotides: 5. CDR3: CSVVMTSGNYEQYF. CDR3 coding DNA: TGCAGCGTTGTTATGACTAGCGGGAACTACGAGCAGTACTTC.

The V gene is TRBV25-1, the J gene TRBJ2-3, with D possibly being TRBD2 (6 bases). This CDR3 is built from 15 residues. Trimming cost V 1 base and J 2 bases, with 10 bases left between them. CDR1 MGHDK and CDR2 SYGVNS come from the germline V gene. CDR3 DNA: TGTGCCAGCAGTGAATCTCGCGGGACCACAGATACGCAGTATTTT. Encoded protein: CASSESRGTTDTQYF. Combining the CDR3 with reference TRBV25-1 and TRBJ2-3 gives the whole variable domain EADIYQTPRYLVIGTGKKITLECSQTMGHDKMYWYQQDPGMELHLIHYSYGVNSTEKGDLSSESTVSRIRTEHFPLTLESARPSHTSQYLCASSESRGTTDTQYFGPGTRLTVL.

This sequence joins TRBV19 and TRBJ1-5; D unresolved. Germline V CDR1 and CDR2: LNHDA, SQIVND (reference sequence). V lost 4 bases and J lost 3, with 10 bases in between. The CDR3 has 14 amino acids. The CDR3, as DNA: TGTGCCAGTAGTACCCCTCGGTACAATCAGCCCCAGCATTTT. Residues: CASSTPRYNQPQHF. The full variable domain, in which reference TRBV19 and TRBJ1-5 provide the parts outside the CDR3, is DGGITQSPKYLFRKEGQNVTLSCEQNLNHDAMYWYRQDPGQGLRLIYYSQIVNDFQKGDIAEGYSVSREKKESFPLTVTSAQKNPTAFYLCASSTPRYNQPQHFGDGTRLSIL.

The V and J genes are TRBV12-5 and TRBJ2-2; 8 positions match TRBD1. CDR1 LGHNT and CDR2 FRNRAP come from the germline V gene. The ends lost 5 bases at V and 3 bases at J; junction bases unmatched: 11. This CDR3 has 17 residues. CDR3 DNA: TGTGCTAGTGGTGAGCCCGGGACAGGCGGTTACACCGGGGAGCTGTTTTTT. It specifies CASGEPGTGGYTGELFF.

This rearrangement joins TRBV5-1 to TRBJ2-7, with D hard to call. Germline CDR1 reads SGHRS; CDR2 reads YFSETQ. This CDR3 contains 15 residues. The V end lost 0 bases, the J end lost 4 bases, and 14 bases lay between the germline ends. The CDR3 sequence: CASSLAPVTIYEQYF. The CDR3 DNA is TGCGCCAGCAGCTTGGCTCCAGTTACCATTTACGAGCAGTACTTC.

The chain couples TRBV5-1 to TRBJ2-7; 9 bases match TRBD2. Losses at the gene ends were 4 bases for V and 6 bases for J; bases not matched to a gene: 11. This CDR3 is built from 15 residues. CDR1 and CDR2 (germline): SGHRS, YFSETQ. Written as DNA, the CDR3 is TGCGCCAGCAGCCACGGGGTAGCGGGAGCTATCGAGCAGTACTTC. This translates into CASSHGVAGAIEQYF.

The J gene is TRBJ2-7, the V gene TRBV7-8, with D perhaps matching TRBD2 (7 bases). The CDR3 is 15 amino acids. Between the trimmed V and J ends, which lost 4 bases and 3 bases, there was a span of 16 bases. Germline V gene data show CDR1 as SGHVS and CDR2 as FQNEAQ. The CDR3 coding sequence is TGTGCCAGCAGCTCCTTAGGGGGGGGAAGCTACGAGCAGTACTTC. Its translation is CASSSLGGGSYEQYF.

This chain connects TRBV9 to TRBJ2-2, with 9 bases that match TRBD2. The germline V gene encodes CDR1 SGDLS and CDR2 YYNGEE. V lost 4 bases to trimming and J lost 5 bases; unmatched junction nucleotides: 12. The CDR3 sequence is 17 residues long. Here the CDR3 DNA reads TGTGCCAGCAGCCCTCTACGGTTTCTAGCGGGAACCGGGGAGCTGTTTTTT. It translates to CASSPLRFLAGTGELFF. Drawing the rest from reference TRBV9 and TRBJ2-2, the complete variable domain is DSGVTQTPKHLITATGQRVTLRCSPRSGDLSVYWYQQSLDQGLQFLIQYYNGEERAKGNILERFSAQQFPDLHSELNLSSLELGDSALYFCASSPLRFLAGTGELFFGEGSRLTVL.

The chain employs TRBV5-1 and TRBJ2-1; no firm D call. V lost 2 bases to trimming and J lost 8 bases, with 14 bases between them. Germline CDR1 is SGHRS and CDR2 is YFSETQ. The CDR3 length is 14 residues. CDR3 sequence (DNA): TGCGCCAGCAGCTTCCCGGTCGGGTTGGATGAGCAGTTCTTC. It translates to CASSFPVGLDEQFF.

This rearrangement joins TRBV27 to TRBJ2-7, with TRBD2 matching over 15 bases. Germline CDR1 is MNHEY and CDR2 is SMNVEV (reference sequence). This CDR3 is built from 16 residues. V was clipped by 6 bases and J by 4 bases; unmatched bases: 7. The CDR3 sequence is CASRNLGTSGRYEQYF. The CDR3 DNA sequence: TGTGCCAGCAGGAATCTCGGGACTAGCGGGAGGTACGAGCAGTACTTC.

The chain employs TRBV7-2 and TRBJ2-5; D is ambiguous. The CDR3 totals 14 residues. Trimming took 5 bases from V and 12 from J, leaving 22 bases between them. The germline V gene has CDR1 SGHTA and CDR2 FQGNSA. The CDR3 DNA follows: TGTGCCAGCAGCCCAAGCTTGGGCGTCTCACCGGAGTACTTC. Amino acid sequence: CASSPSLGVSPEYF.